The 8 T cell receptor beta chains listed next were all sequenced from one sample in a study of glioma-infiltrating T cells after dendritic cell vaccination. The table came from immunoSEQ multiplex PCR; TCRdb's copy has only in-frame clones and leaves some out. The sample has tens of thousands of clones, around 84% seen once. This sample comprised blood, obtained before dendritic cell vaccination. Every receptor here comes from a human donor with glioblastoma.

This clone was detected only a few times. The genes are TRBV27 and TRBJ2-7; TRBD2 matches 8 bases. Germline lookup yields CDR1 MNHEY and CDR2 SMNVEV (reference sequence). The trim removed 7 bases at V and 7 bases at J, leaving 9 bases unmatched. The CDR3 has 13 amino acids. CDR3 sequence (DNA): TGTGCCAGCACCAGAGCGGGGGCTGGGGAGCAGTACTTC. Translating it yields CASTRAGAGEQYF.

The chain is built from TRBV6-5 and TRBJ2-1; D remains unclear. This CDR3 has 15 residues. CDR1 is MNHEY, CDR2 SVGAGI, per germline. Deletions cut 7 bases from V and 0 bases from J, with 13 bases between. CDR3 protein: CASTPLSSSYNEQFF. The CDR3 DNA sequence: TGTGCCAGCACCCCCCTCTCGAGCTCCTACAATGAGCAGTTCTTC.

Only one count was recorded for this clone. The rearrangement links TRBV19 to TRBJ2-1, with D tentatively TRBD2 (5 bases). CDR3 length: 12 amino acids. The ends were cut back, 3 bases at V and 7 bases at J, with 7 bases in the middle. Germline V gene sequence: CDR1 LNHDA, CDR2 SQIVND (reference sequence). The CDR3 protein is CASSMRVNEQFF. In DNA, the CDR3 is TGTGCCAGTAGTATGCGGGTGAATGAGCAGTTCTTC.

This sequence joins TRBV29-1 and TRBJ2-1, with D perhaps matching TRBD2 (6 bases). Germline loops: CDR1 SQVTM, CDR2 ANQGSEA. The CDR3 extends over 13 amino acids. The CDR3 here is CNISGCAYNEQFF. The CDR3, as DNA: TGCAACATAAGCGGGTGCGCCTACAATGAGCAGTTCTTC.

The V call is TRBV7-8, the J call TRBJ1-3; D possibly corresponds to TRBD1 (5 bases). Germline CDR1 is SGHVS and CDR2 is FQNEAQ. The CDR3 totals 15 residues. The V gene lost 0 bases and the J gene lost 2 bases, with 8 bases spanning the gap. The CDR3 loop reads CASSLAGGTGNTIYF. In DNA form, the CDR3 reads TGTGCCAGCAGCTTAGCTGGGGGGACTGGAAACACCATATATTTT.

The rearrangement joins TRBV2 to TRBJ1-5; D gene ambiguous. CDR1 is SNHLY and CDR2 is FYNNEI in the germline V gene. Trimming left V 2 bases short and J 0 bases short, with 8 bases between. CDR3 size: 15 residues. The CDR3 DNA follows: TGTGCCAGCAGTGAACCCGGGTATAGCAATCAGCCCCAGCATTTT. Translation gives CASSEPGYSNQPQHF.

The chain couples TRBV7-9 to TRBJ1-5; the match to TRBD1 covers 11 bases. The CDR3 sequence is 15 residues long. Losses at the gene ends were 6 bases for V and 6 bases for J; bases not matched to a gene: 7. Germline V gene data show CDR1 as SEHNR and CDR2 as FQNEAQ (reference sequence). The CDR3 DNA follows: TGTGCCAGCAGTCGGACAGGGGGCGGGGGTCAGCCCCAGCATTTT. Its translation: CASSRTGGGGQPQHF.

The chain employs TRBV29-1 and TRBJ1-5; D might be TRBD1 (6 bases). Germline-derived CDR1 and CDR2 are SQVTM and ANQGSEA. The ends were cut back, 5 bases at V and 2 bases at J, with 19 bases in the middle. The CDR3 has 16 residues. Written as DNA, the CDR3 is TGCAGCGTTACTTGGGGGGGCGCGGATGGCAATCAGCCCCAGCATTTT. It codes for CSVTWGGADGNQPQHF. Drawing the rest from reference TRBV29-1 and TRBJ1-5, the complete variable domain is SAVISQKPSRDICQRGTSLTIQCQVDSQVTMMFWYRQQPGQSLTLIATANQGSEATYESGFVIDKFPISRPNLTFSTLTVSNMSPEDSSIYLCSVTWGGADGNQPQHFGDGTRLSIL.